This entry lists 25 T cell receptor beta chains sequenced from one sample in a study of Ad26.COV2.S vaccination and SARS-CoV-2 variants. Using immunoSEQ multiplex PCR, the repertoire was profiled, and TCRdb retains in-frame clones only, with some absent. The table shows 350,000 to 400,000 clones, with approximately 90% occurring only once. The treatment was: around 19 received Ad26.COV2.S at low or high dose, single or two shots; several received placebo; per-sample allocation not given. Each sample was drawn 63 days after the first injection (of vaccine or placebo). Sequenced here: peripheral blood, sampled in a trial of Ad26.COV2.S vaccine versus placebo. Receptor source: a person between 18 and 65 years old who received the Ad26.COV2.S COVID-19 vaccine or a placebo.

V and J are TRBV7-9 and TRBJ1-3; the D gene is possibly TRBD1 (5 bases). CDR1 and CDR2 (germline): SEHNR, FQNEAQ (reference sequence). The length of the CDR3 is 15 residues. Deletions cut 4 bases from V and 4 bases from J, with 14 bases between. CDR3 bases: TGTGCCAGCAGCTCCCAGGAGGGGTCGGGAAACACCATATATTTT. This translates into CASSSQEGSGNTIYF.

The sample holds one count of this clone. V usage is TRBV19 and J usage is TRBJ1-3; 9 nucleotides line up with TRBD1. The CDR3 contains 16 residues. The germline gives CDR1 LNHDA, CDR2 SQIVND (reference sequence). J was trimmed by 4 bases and V by 3 bases; bases with no gene match: 7. In nucleotides, the CDR3 is TGTGCCAGTAGTATTCTACAGGGGGCAAGGGGAAACACCATATATTTT. It yields the protein CASSILQGARGNTIYF.

The CDR3 reads CASTTLTQGGSGELFF. CDR3 DNA sequence: TGTGCCAGCACCACTCTGACTCAGGGGGGTAGCGGGGAGCTGTTTTTT. The chain uses TRBV28 and TRBJ2-2; D possibly corresponds to TRBD1 (7 bases). The CDR3 length is 16 residues. Germline V gene lookup returns CDR1 MDHEN and CDR2 SYDVKM. V lost 7 bases and J lost 7, with 22 bases in between.

V is TRBV5-1 and J is TRBJ1-1, with a possible D match to TRBD1 (5 bases). The CDR3 has 15 amino acids. Between the trimmed V and J ends, which lost 2 bases and 3 bases, there was a span of 14 bases. Germline values: CDR1 SGHRS, CDR2 YFSETQ. The CDR3 reads CASSFTGPEDTEAFF. The CDR3 nucleotides read TGCGCCAGCAGCTTTACAGGTCCGGAAGACACTGAAGCTTTCTTT.

The chain carries TRBV4-1 and TRBJ1-6; no definite D call. Trimming cost V 2 bases and J 5 bases, with 13 bases left between them. Germline V gene data show CDR1 as MGHRA and CDR2 as YSYEKL. The CDR3 length is 16 residues. CDR3 nucleotide sequence: TGCGCCAGCAGCCAATCTGATGGGCGCCATAATTCACCCCTCCACTTT. Translated, it gives CASSQSDGRHNSPLHF.

As for this clone: Other DNA sequences in this sample translate to the same CDR3. J is TRBJ1-2 and V is TRBV11-2; no reliable D call. Germline CDR1 SGHAT, CDR2 FQNNGV. This CDR3 has 13 amino acids. The V and J ends lost 1 base and 1 base respectively, with 4 bases between them. CDR3 nucleotides: TGTGCCAGCAGCTTAGCTGTTAACTATGGCTACACCTTC. This gives the protein CASSLAVNYGYTF.

The chain couples TRBV5-4 to TRBJ2-4; 7 bases are shared with TRBD2. CDR3 length: 15 residues. V was clipped by 10 bases and J by 1 base; unmatched bases: 11. Germline-derived CDR1 and CDR2 are SGHNT and YYREEE (reference sequence). The CDR3 sequence is CAGGFSGAAKNIQYF. CDR3 coding DNA: TGTGCCGGCGGGTTCAGCGGGGCGGCCAAAAACATTCAGTACTTC.

V gene TRBV19 combines with J gene TRBJ2-2; D remains unclear. The CDR3 runs 14 residues. Germline-derived CDR1 and CDR2 are LNHDA and SQIVND (reference sequence). Deletions cut 3 bases from V and 1 base from J, with 6 bases between. CDR3 region: CASSISKNTGELFF. Here the CDR3 DNA reads TGTGCCAGTAGTATTTCTAAGAACACCGGGGAGCTGTTTTTT.

This sequence joins TRBV19 and TRBJ2-3; the match to TRBD2 covers 8 bases. The V and J ends lost 10 bases and 2 bases, in that order; junction bases with no gene match: 5. The CDR3 extends over 13 amino acids. Per germline, CDR1 LNHDA and CDR2 SQIVND (reference sequence). The CDR3 DNA is TGTGCCACCGCGGGGGGTCACACAGATACGCAGTATTTT. Residues: CATAGGHTDTQYF.

The chain is built from TRBV11-2 and TRBJ2-5; 8 bases are a match to TRBD1. Losses at the gene ends were 5 bases for V and 7 bases for J; bases not matched to a gene: 9. This CDR3 is 14 amino acids long. CDR1 and CDR2 from the germline V gene are SGHAT and FQNNGV. CDR3 DNA sequence: TGTGCCAGCAGCCACTCAGGGGGCGCAGGGACCCAGTACTTC. It translates to CASSHSGGAGTQYF.

V gene TRBV14 combines with J gene TRBJ2-7, with 7 bases aligning to TRBD1. Germline V gene data show CDR1 as SGHDN and CDR2 as FVKESK. The ends lost 1 base at V and 4 bases at J; junction bases unmatched: 16. The CDR3 loop spans 18 amino acids. This CDR3 is CASSQGTDRTFWKYEQYF. CDR3 coding DNA: TGTGCCAGCAGCCAAGGGACGGACAGGACTTTTTGGAAATACGAGCAGTACTTC.

The V and J genes are TRBV21-1 and TRBJ2-7; the DNA was not compared with TRBD1, the D call given in the table. TRBV21-1 is termed a pseudogene. This CDR3 spans 14 amino acids. As DNA, the CDR3 is TGTGCCAGCAGCGCACAGGGGGCGCGCTACGAGCAGTACTTC. Encoded protein: CASSAQGARYEQYF.

This clone was detected once. V usage is TRBV2 and J usage is TRBJ1-1, with TRBD1 identical over 11 bases. After removal of 6 bases from V and 4 bases from J, the junction contained 4 bases not matched to a gene. The length of the CDR3 is 14 residues. Germline CDR1 SNHLY, CDR2 FYNNEI. CDR3 sequence reads: CASSLGQGGTEAFF. Here the CDR3 DNA reads TGTGCCAGCAGCTTGGGACAGGGGGGCACTGAAGCTTTCTTT.

This rearrangement joins TRBV5-1 to TRBJ2-2, with 8 bases fitting TRBD2. The CDR3 is 14 residues long. Germline assignment: CDR1 SGHRS and CDR2 YFSETQ. Unmatched junction bases numbered 4, after V lost 7 bases and J lost 2 bases. The CDR3, as DNA: TGCGCCAGCGCGGGGGGACTAAACACCGGGGAGCTGTTTTTT. It is translated as CASAGGLNTGELFF.

The table lists this clone with a few counts. The chain is built from TRBV2 and TRBJ1-1; maybe TRBD1 (5 bases). Germline V gene sequence: CDR1 SNHLY, CDR2 FYNNEI. This CDR3 spans 13 amino acids. Trimming cost V 6 bases and J 5 bases, with 13 bases left between them. The CDR3 is CASRADSWTEAFF. In nucleotides, the CDR3 is TGTGCCAGCAGAGCCGACAGTTGGACTGAAGCTTTCTTT.

This sequence joins TRBV3-1 (or the pseudogene TRBV3-2) and TRBJ1-1; 7 bases fit TRBD1. V lost 0 bases to trimming and J lost 2 bases; unmatched junction nucleotides: 6. Germline CDR1 LGHDT, CDR2 YNNKEL (reference sequence). The CDR3 length is 16 residues. The CDR3 DNA is TGTGCCAGCAGCCAAGAGGAAACAGGGGTTAACACTGAAGCTTTCTTT. This encodes CASSQEETGVNTEAFF.

For this clone: The junction departs from the called germline gene at one end, perhaps through a read error. The chain combines TRBV6-1 with TRBJ1-2; D may be TRBD1 (6 bases). The CDR3 spans 15 residues. Germline assignment: CDR1 MNHNS and CDR2 SASEGT. The CDR3 DNA reads TGTGCCAGCAGGGAAGAAGTCACAGGGAGGAATGGCTACACCTTC. This sequence encodes CASREEVTGRNGYTF.

A remark on this clone: Other DNA variants within this sample encode the same CDR3. The chain links TRBV5-1 to TRBJ1-2, with 9 positions matching TRBD1. Per germline, CDR1 SGHRS and CDR2 YFSETQ. The CDR3 runs 13 residues. V was clipped by 4 bases and J by 4 bases; unmatched bases: 2. The CDR3 is CASSPGQGYGYTF. The CDR3 bases are TGCGCCAGCAGCCCGGGACAGGGCTATGGCTACACCTTC.

This clone is a singleton in its sample. This chain uses TRBV19 with TRBJ1-1; D might be TRBD1 (5 bases). CDR3 length: 15 amino acids. Germline V gene sequence: CDR1 LNHDA, CDR2 SQIVND (reference sequence). V was pared by 1 base and J by 3 bases, with 12 bases between. The CDR3 loop is CASSIVDRLYTEAFF. The CDR3 DNA reads TGTGCCAGTAGTATAGTTGACAGACTCTACACTGAAGCTTTCTTT.

The rearrangement links TRBV6-4 to TRBJ2-2; D is uncertain. Trimming left V 5 bases short and J 4 bases short, with 8 bases between. Germline CDR1 reads MRHNA; CDR2 reads SNTAGT. CDR3 length: 13 residues. The CDR3 here is CASSRAPTGELFF. The DNA for the CDR3 is TGTGCCAGCAGTAGGGCTCCCACCGGGGAGCTGTTTTTT.

This chain links TRBV7-9 with TRBJ1-2, with 7 bases matching TRBD1. CDR1 and CDR2 from the germline V gene are SEHNR and FQNEAQ (reference sequence). Trimming took 1 base from V and 4 from J; bases not matched to a gene: 12. The CDR3 extends over 17 amino acids. CDR3 sequence: CASSLGQGDSSFYGYTF. In DNA form, the CDR3 reads TGTGCCAGCAGCTTAGGCCAAGGGGACAGTTCCTTCTATGGCTACACCTTC.

This clone appeared once. The chain couples TRBV6-2 or TRBV6-3 to TRBJ2-7; D possibly corresponds to TRBD1 (5 bases). V shed 6 bases and J shed 5 bases, with 11 bases lying between them. There are 12 residues in the CDR3. Germline lookup yields CDR1 MNHEY and CDR2 SVGEGT. CDR3 sequence reads: CASSPGLDEQYF. The CDR3 nucleotides read TGTGCCAGCAGCCCAGGGTTGGACGAGCAGTACTTC.

The rearrangement uses TRBV6-1 and TRBJ2-7; 7 bases are a match to TRBD2. CDR1 and CDR2 (germline): MNHNS, SASEGT. The ends lost 2 bases at V and 3 bases at J; junction bases unmatched: 7. The length of the CDR3 is 15 residues. As DNA, the CDR3 is TGTGCCAGCAGTGAAATGAGGGAGGGAGGCTACGAGCAGTACTTC. It yields the protein CASSEMREGGYEQYF.

This clone was seen more than once but under ten times. The rearrangement joins TRBV6-1 to TRBJ2-5; the D is unclear. The V end was cut by 2 bases, the J end by 6 bases, with 16 bases between. There are 15 residues in the CDR3. Germline CDR1 MNHNS, CDR2 SASEGT. The CDR3 spells CASSESSPREKTQYF. For the CDR3, the DNA is TGTGCCAGCAGTGAATCCTCACCTAGGGAAAAGACCCAGTACTTC.

In its sample, this clone was seen once. The rearrangement joins TRBV11-2 to TRBJ1-2; D is uncertain. Trimming took off 3 bases at V and 5 bases at J, with 4 bases between the two ends. CDR1 and CDR2 (germline): SGHAT, FQNNGV. The CDR3 has 11 amino acids. The CDR3 coding sequence is TGTGCCAGCAGCTTCACTTATGGCTACACCTTC. Its translation: CASSFTYGYTF.